The sequence of this T cell receptor beta chain was determined in a study of cytomegalovirus exposure and HLA in healthy donors. Study-wide points: Most of the TCR beta V segments (in an earlier analysis) were productive either about 87% or about 30% of the time.

Note on this clone: Antigen unknown.

The PCR ran on 60 Vbeta and 13 Jbeta primers. This table comes from immunoSEQ multiplex PCR, and its TCRdb copy is limited to in-frame clones, with some not included. Among some 180,000 clones listed, 77% were seen once. Germline loops: CDR1 MNHNS, CDR2 SASEGT. Trimming removed 0 bases from V and 12 bases from J, with 14 bases in between. This CDR3 is 13 amino acids long. Material for sequencing was PBMCs. The clonotype comes from a man aged 18 to 35 in good health and CMV-seronegative. The J gene is TRBJ2-5, the V gene TRBV6-1, with a weak D call TRBD2 (7 bases). As DNA, the CDR3 is TGTGCCAGCAGTGAAGCGCAAAAAGGGGGGGAGTACTTC. Protein product: CASSEAQKGGEYF.